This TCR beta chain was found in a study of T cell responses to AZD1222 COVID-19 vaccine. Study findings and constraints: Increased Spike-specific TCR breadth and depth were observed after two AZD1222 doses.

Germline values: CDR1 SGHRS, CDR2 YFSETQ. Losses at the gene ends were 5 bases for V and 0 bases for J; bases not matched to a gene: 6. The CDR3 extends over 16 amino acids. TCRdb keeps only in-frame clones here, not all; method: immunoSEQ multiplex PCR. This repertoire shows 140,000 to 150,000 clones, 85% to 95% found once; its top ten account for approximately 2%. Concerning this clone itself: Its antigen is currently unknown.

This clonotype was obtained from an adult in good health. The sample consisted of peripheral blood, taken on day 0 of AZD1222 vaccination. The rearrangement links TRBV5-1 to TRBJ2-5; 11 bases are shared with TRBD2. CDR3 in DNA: TGCGCCAGCAGTAAGGGACTAGCGGTATACCAAGAGACCCAGTACTTC. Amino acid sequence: CASSKGLAVYQETQYF.